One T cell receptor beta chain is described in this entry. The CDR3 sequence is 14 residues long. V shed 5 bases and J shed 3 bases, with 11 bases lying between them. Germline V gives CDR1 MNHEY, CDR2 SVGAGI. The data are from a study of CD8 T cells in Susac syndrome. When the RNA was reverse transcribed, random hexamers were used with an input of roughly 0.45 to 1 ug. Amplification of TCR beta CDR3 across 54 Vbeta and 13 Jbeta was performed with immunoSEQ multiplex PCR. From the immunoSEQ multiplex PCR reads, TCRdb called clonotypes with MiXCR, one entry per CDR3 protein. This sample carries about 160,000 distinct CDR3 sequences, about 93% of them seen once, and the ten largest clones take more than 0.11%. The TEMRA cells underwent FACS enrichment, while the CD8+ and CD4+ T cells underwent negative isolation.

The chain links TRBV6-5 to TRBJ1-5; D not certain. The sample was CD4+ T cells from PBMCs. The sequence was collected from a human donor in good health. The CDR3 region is CASSTNGPNQPQHF. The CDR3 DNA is TGTGCCAGCAGTACCAACGGACCCAATCAGCCCCAGCATTTT.